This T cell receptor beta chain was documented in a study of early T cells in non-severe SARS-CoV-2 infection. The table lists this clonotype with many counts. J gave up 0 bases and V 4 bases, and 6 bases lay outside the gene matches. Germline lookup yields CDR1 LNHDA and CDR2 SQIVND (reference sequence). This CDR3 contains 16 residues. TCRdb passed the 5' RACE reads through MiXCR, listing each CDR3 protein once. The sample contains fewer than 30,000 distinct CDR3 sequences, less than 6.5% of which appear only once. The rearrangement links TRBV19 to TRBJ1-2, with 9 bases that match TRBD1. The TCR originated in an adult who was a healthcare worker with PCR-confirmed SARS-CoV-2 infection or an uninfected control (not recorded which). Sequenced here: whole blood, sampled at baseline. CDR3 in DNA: TGTGCCAGTAGTAAGCCCCGGACAGGGGCTAACTATGGCTACACCTTC. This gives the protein CASSKPRTGANYGYTF.